These 30 T cell receptor beta chains came from one sample sequenced in a study of cytomegalovirus exposure and HLA in healthy donors. The study ran its PCR with 60 Vbeta and 13 Jbeta primers. The protocol was immunoSEQ multiplex PCR, while the TCRdb copy is restricted to in-frame clones and leaves out a portion. The listing records over 100,000 clones. The sequenced sample was PBMCs. These receptors came from a man aged 30 to 45 in good health and CMV-seronegative.

The CDR3 here is CASSLTSGSTDTQYF. The CDR3 DNA is TGTGCCAGCAGCTTAACATCGGGTAGCACAGATACGCAGTATTTT. The chain has TRBV7-7 and TRBJ2-3; D not certain. The CDR3 has 15 amino acids. Per germline, CDR1 SSHAT and CDR2 FNYEAQ (reference sequence). The germline V and J ends were trimmed by 2 bases and 0 bases, with 9 bases remaining between them. The variable domain in full, completed from reference TRBV7-7 and TRBJ2-3, reads GAGVSQSPRYKVTKRGQDVTLRCDPISSHATLYWYQQALGQGPEFLTYFNYEAQPDKSGLPSDRFSAERPEGSISTLTIQRTEQRDSAMYRCASSLTSGSTDTQYFGPGTRLTVL.

The V and J genes are TRBV5-6 and TRBJ1-3, with 7 positions matching TRBD1. In germline, CDR1 is SGHDT, CDR2 YYEEEE. J was trimmed by 3 bases and V by 3 bases; bases with no gene match: 12. The CDR3 is made up of 17 amino acids. DNA of the CDR3: TGTGCCAGCAGCTCCATTCCGGCAGGGGGAGGTGGAAACACCATATATTTT. Translated: CASSSIPAGGGGNTIYF.

In nucleotides, the CDR3 is TGTGCCAGCAGTTTAGGGCCTAGCGGGGGCAATGAGCAGTTCTTC. It translates to CASSLGPSGGNEQFF. The V and J genes are TRBV27 and TRBJ2-1, with 10 bases that match TRBD2. V lost 2 bases, J lost 6 bases, and 4 bases stayed unmatched. The germline V gene has CDR1 MNHEY and CDR2 SMNVEV (reference sequence). The CDR3 is 15 residues long.

The V call is TRBV5-1, the J call TRBJ2-7; D may be TRBD1 (7 bases). V lost 3 bases and J 1 base, leaving 8 bases between the germline ends. CDR3 length: 13 amino acids. Germline CDR1 reads SGHRS; CDR2 reads YFSETQ. Here the CDR3 reads CASSSGGSYEQYF. The CDR3 nucleotides are TGCGCCAGCAGCTCAGGGGGGTCCTACGAGCAGTACTTC.

V gene TRBV15 combines with J gene TRBJ2-1; D gene unclear. The CDR3 is 12 amino acids. Germline loops: CDR1 LNHNV, CDR2 YYDKDF (reference sequence). Trimming left V 1 base short and J 6 bases short, with 4 bases between. The CDR3 nucleotides are TGTGCCACCAGCAGAGCCTTCAATGAGCAGTTCTTC. Its translation: CATSRAFNEQFF.

This sequence joins TRBV2 and TRBJ2-3; weak D call: TRBD1 (7 bases). The CDR3 runs 14 residues. Trimming took 8 bases from V and 3 from J, leaving 15 bases between them. Germline-derived CDR1 and CDR2 are SNHLY and FYNNEI. Here the CDR3 DNA reads TGTGCCAGCCGTCCGCAGGGGGGTACAGATACGCAGTATTTT. It yields the protein CASRPQGGTDTQYF.

The chain is built from TRBV6-4 and TRBJ2-2; D is unresolved. The CDR3 loop spans 13 amino acids. Germline V gives CDR1 MRHNA, CDR2 SNTAGT. The V gene lost 6 bases and the J gene lost 3 bases, with 8 bases spanning the gap. This chain's CDR3 is CASSTEDTGELFF. CDR3 sequence (DNA): TGTGCCAGCAGCACAGAAGACACCGGGGAGCTGTTTTTT.

This chain connects TRBV19 to TRBJ2-5; possible D gene TRBD2, 7 bases. In germline, CDR1 is LNHDA, CDR2 SQIVND (reference sequence). CDR3 length: 14 amino acids. The CDR3 DNA sequence: TGTGCAGCAGGGGACTATCCCTCGGGAGAGACCCAGTACTTC. It codes for CAAGDYPSGETQYF.

The chain uses TRBV7-9 and TRBJ2-7, with D tentatively TRBD1 (6 bases). The ends were cut back, 5 bases at V and 5 bases at J, with 19 bases in the middle. Per germline, CDR1 SEHNR and CDR2 FQNEAQ (reference sequence). This CDR3 is built from 15 residues. This CDR3 is CASSLGRTGLHEQYF. The DNA for the CDR3 is TGTGCCAGCAGCCTAGGTCGTACAGGGTTACACGAGCAGTACTTC.

CDR3 nucleotide sequence: TGCAGCGTTGACCAGGGGGCACCAACCGAGCAGTACTTC. This translates into CSVDQGAPTEQYF. The chain uses TRBV29-1 and TRBJ2-5; 8 positions match TRBD1. Gene TRBJ2-7 matches the end of the DNA better, so the J call may be wrong. The CDR3 contains 13 residues. Germline assignment: CDR1 SQVTM and CDR2 ANQGSEA.

DNA of the CDR3: TGTGCCAGCAGCTTAACCACGGACTTCTACAATGAGCAGTTCTTC. This encodes CASSLTTDFYNEQFF. The J gene is TRBJ2-1, the V gene TRBV7-9, with D perhaps matching TRBD2 (5 bases). The CDR3 spans 15 residues. Per the germline V gene, CDR1 is SEHNR and CDR2 is FQNEAQ (reference sequence). V was cut by 2 bases and J by 3 bases, with 11 bases left in between.

The V and J genes are TRBV13 and TRBJ1-1, with D hard to call. Germline V gene lookup returns CDR1 PRHDT and CDR2 FYEKMQ (reference sequence). The CDR3 loop spans 15 amino acids. V was pared by 5 bases and J by 1 base, with 14 bases between. Here the CDR3 DNA reads TGTGCCAGCAGCCAGGTGGCGGAGGGGAACACTGAAGCTTTCTTT. Its protein is CASSQVAEGNTEAFF.

The rearrangement uses TRBV7-2 and TRBJ1-6; D is perhaps TRBD1 (5 bases). The germline gives CDR1 SGHTA, CDR2 FQGNSA. V was clipped by 0 bases and J by 5 bases, with 8 bases between them. The CDR3 spans 15 residues. DNA for the CDR3: TGTGCCAGCAGCTTAGCCAGGGCCCATAATTCACCCCTCCACTTT. This translates into CASSLARAHNSPLHF. The full variable domain, rest sourced from reference TRBV7-2 and TRBJ1-6, is GAGVSQSPSNKVTEKGKDVELRCDPISGHTALYWYRQSLGQGLEFLIYFQGNSAPDKSGLPSDRFSAERTGGSVSTLTIQRTQQEDSAVYLCASSLARAHNSPLHFGNGTRLTVT.

Points on this clone: Additional DNA sequences in this sample encode the identical CDR3. V usage is TRBV10-3 and J usage is TRBJ2-7; 7 nucleotides match TRBD1. Germline CDR1 is ENHRY and CDR2 is SYGVKD. V shed 11 bases, J shed 4 bases, and the junction held 8 bases outside the gene matches. The CDR3 is 12 residues long. CDR3 sequence: CAATGQSYEQYF. The CDR3 nucleotides are TGTGCCGCAACGGGACAGTCGTACGAGCAGTACTTC.

This CDR3 reads CASSQDWAVSYEQYF. CDR3 coding DNA: TGTGCCAGCAGCCAAGATTGGGCAGTAAGCTACGAGCAGTACTTC. The V gene is TRBV4-2, the J gene TRBJ2-7; D unclear. The V gene lost 0 bases and the J gene lost 3 bases, with 12 bases spanning the gap. Per the germline V gene, CDR1 is LGHNA and CDR2 is YNFKEQ. The CDR3 runs 15 residues.

The V call is TRBV5-6, the J call TRBJ2-2, with D possibly TRBD2 on 7 matching bases. This CDR3 region has 16 residues. V shed 4 bases and J shed 7 bases, with 20 bases lying between them. In germline, CDR1 is SGHDT, CDR2 YYEEEE. The CDR3 coding sequence is TGTGCCAGCAGCGAATTTGGGGGGGGGCCCATCGGGGAGCTGTTTTTT. Residues: CASSEFGGGPIGELFF.

The V call is TRBV4-3, the J call TRBJ2-7; D call uncertain. V shed 0 bases and J shed 4 bases, with 7 bases lying between them. This CDR3 is 13 amino acids long. Germline V gene lookup returns CDR1 LGHNA and CDR2 YSLEER. This chain's CDR3 is CASSQEELYEQYF. The DNA for the CDR3 is TGCGCCAGCAGCCAAGAAGAGTTATACGAGCAGTACTTC.

The chain is built from TRBV5-1 and TRBJ2-3, with D perhaps TRBD1 (6 bases). CDR1 and CDR2 (germline): SGHRS, YFSETQ. The CDR3 covers 16 residues. Trimming pared 4 bases from V and 6 bases from J, leaving 21 bases between. The CDR3 sequence is CASSPTGPTAWDTQYF. The CDR3 DNA follows: TGCGCCAGCAGCCCCACAGGGCCAACTGCTTGGGATACGCAGTATTTT.

The chain combines TRBV19 with TRBJ2-7; D gene unclear. The V end was cut by 8 bases, the J end by 4 bases, with 9 bases between. CDR1 and CDR2 from the germline V gene are LNHDA and SQIVND (reference sequence). The CDR3 loop spans 11 amino acids. The CDR3 region has the DNA TGTGCCAGTGGCTCAGGTTACGAGCAGTACTTC. Translation: CASGSGYEQYF.

The gene calls are TRBV6-6 and TRBJ1-2, with 10 bases aligning to TRBD1. After removal of 5 bases from V and 6 bases from J, the junction contained 6 bases not matched to a gene. The CDR3 totals 14 residues. The germline CDR1 and CDR2 sequences are MNHNY and SVGAGI (reference sequence). CDR3 in amino acids: CASSQSGTGDGYTF. Here the CDR3 DNA reads TGTGCCAGCAGTCAATCCGGGACAGGGGATGGCTACACCTTC.

This chain connects TRBV19 to TRBJ2-5; TRBD2 matches 8 bases. The CDR3 sequence is 16 residues long. V trimming: 5 bases; J trimming: 0 bases; junction bases outside the gene matches: 8. The germline V gene encodes CDR1 LNHDA and CDR2 SQIVND (reference sequence). The CDR3 sequence is CASSVILAAYQETQYF. Here the CDR3 DNA reads TGTGCCAGTAGTGTCATACTAGCGGCGTACCAAGAGACCCAGTACTTC.

The chain uses TRBV5-6 and TRBJ1-2; 7 bases fit TRBD1. This CDR3 has 16 residues. Per the germline V gene, CDR1 is SGHDT and CDR2 is YYEEEE. The V and J ends lost 5 bases and 4 bases, in that order; junction bases with no gene match: 14. The CDR3 DNA reads as TGTGCCAGCAGTTCTCTTCACGGGACAGCCGGCTATGGCTACACCTTC. This codes for CASSSLHGTAGYGYTF. The full variable domain, completed using reference TRBV5-6 and TRBJ1-2, is DAGVTQSPTHLIKTRGQQVTLRCSPKSGHDTVSWYQQALGQGPQFIFQYYEEEERQRGNFPDRFSGHQFPNYSSELNVNALLLGDSALYLCASSSLHGTAGYGYTFGSGTRLTVV.

The chain has TRBV18 and TRBJ1-2, with 10 bases identical to TRBD1. V was clipped by 3 bases and J by 6 bases; unmatched bases: 7. The CDR3 extends over 15 amino acids. Germline CDR1 and CDR2: KGHSH and LQKENI. DNA for the CDR3: TGTGCCAGCTCACCCTTACCCGGGACAGGGGATGGCTACACCTTC. Translated: CASSPLPGTGDGYTF.

The chain recombines TRBV19 with TRBJ2-2; 7 bases agree with TRBD1. This CDR3 has 18 residues. Germline V lookup: CDR1 LNHDA, CDR2 SQIVND (reference sequence). V trimming: 3 bases; J trimming: 3 bases; junction bases outside the gene matches: 13. CDR3 residues: CASSIRSGGMRDTGELFF. The CDR3, as DNA: TGTGCCAGTAGTATCAGGTCAGGGGGAATGAGGGACACCGGGGAGCTGTTTTTT.

The chain employs TRBV2 and TRBJ1-1; D perhaps matches TRBD1 (5 bases). CDR3 length: 14 residues. Trimming cost V 0 bases and J 7 bases, with 12 bases left between them. Germline CDR1 is SNHLY and CDR2 is FYNNEI. The CDR3 DNA sequence: TGTGCCAGCAGTGAAGCGCTCGGAGACAGTGAAGCTTTCTTT. It specifies CASSEALGDSEAFF.

The chain has TRBV6-6 and TRBJ2-7; 8 bases are shared with TRBD2. The V gene's germline CDR1 is MNHNY and CDR2 SVGAGI (reference sequence). V was clipped by 7 bases and J by 3 bases; unmatched bases: 11. This CDR3 comprises 15 residues. Here the CDR3 DNA reads TGTGCCAGCATCCCGGGGGGGGACGTAAGCTACGAGCAGTACTTC. Translated, it gives CASIPGGDVSYEQYF.

The chain employs TRBV6-6 and TRBJ2-3, with D tentatively TRBD2 (5 bases). Germline CDR1 reads MNHNY; CDR2 reads SVGAGI (reference sequence). Trimming removed 6 bases at V and 8 bases at J, with 24 bases between. CDR3 size: 16 residues. This CDR3 is CASRNRLTGFSSTQYF. The CDR3 nucleotides are TGTGCCAGCAGGAACCGACTAACGGGGTTCTCTAGTACGCAGTATTTT.

The chain joins TRBV10-3 to TRBJ2-1, with 8 bases aligning to TRBD2. The V gene end was trimmed by 4 bases and the J gene end by 15 bases; junction bases not matched to a gene: 8. Per germline, CDR1 ENHRY and CDR2 SYGVKD. The CDR3 has 12 residues. CDR3 DNA: TGTGCCATCAGTGGGACCGGGACTAGTTTGTTCTTC. Its protein product is CAISGTGTSLFF.

V usage is TRBV6-5 and J usage is TRBJ2-5, with 9 bases lining up with TRBD1. The germline V gene has CDR1 MNHEY and CDR2 SVGAGI. V was pared by 7 bases and J by 5 bases, with 8 bases of the junction left unmatched. This CDR3 has 14 residues. CDR3 sequence reads: CASNTPGQGETQYF. The CDR3 bases are TGTGCCAGCAATACCCCCGGACAGGGGGAGACCCAGTACTTC.

The V and J genes are TRBV11-3 and TRBJ2-2, with 7 bases aligning to TRBD2. This CDR3 has 16 residues. V lost 4 bases to trimming and J lost 5 bases; unmatched junction nucleotides: 10. Germline V gene sequence: CDR1 SGHNT, CDR2 YENEEA. Here the CDR3 DNA reads TGTGCCAGCAGCTCACAAGCGGGGCCGTGGACCGGGGAGCTGTTTTTT. Its protein is CASSSQAGPWTGELFF.